Here is one T cell receptor (beta chain) with its context. The CDR3 sequence is 14 residues long. Germline V gives CDR1 LNHDA, CDR2 SQIVND (reference sequence). With 10 bases removed from V and 4 bases from J, the gap between germline ends came to 19 bases. This sample is part of a study of blood T cell repertoires in COVID-19. The data were produced by immunoSEQ multiplex PCR, yet TCRdb's version contains in-frame clones alone and is incomplete. The sample lists some 65,000 clones, approximately 93% seen once, with approximately 2.9% in the top ten. The clonotype comes from a man between 65 and 85 years old with active COVID-19. This chain joins TRBV19 and TRBJ1-1; unclear D gene. The sequencing sample was made of peripheral blood. The CDR3 loop is CATSQLPGATEAFF. The CDR3 DNA reads as TGTGCCACCTCGCAGTTACCGGGAGCCACTGAAGCTTTCTTT.